The rows below give T cell receptor beta chains drawn from one sample of a study of cytomegalovirus exposure and HLA in healthy donors. This table comes from immunoSEQ multiplex PCR, and its TCRdb copy is limited to in-frame clones, with some not included. The repertoire holds roughly 120,000 clones, with roughly 76% as singletons. Sequences were obtained from PBMCs. The source is a woman in her fifties or sixties in good health and CMV-seropositive. The CDR3 runs from the conserved cysteine through the conserved F or W. Each record gives: D gene, V gene, clone size, J gene, CDR3 DNA, CDR3 protein. D genes are given only for firm matches. The size entry is marked missing in some rows and otherwise reads once, few, many or a size class.

.	TRBV5-4	few	TRBJ1-5	TGTGCCAGCAGCTTATGGGGAGGGGTCGATCAGCCCCAGCATTTT	CASSLWGGVDQPQHF
TRBD2	TRBV5-1	.	TRBJ2-5	TGCGCCAGCAGCTTAGTCCGGGAGGGAGAGACCCAGTACTTC	CASSLVREGETQYF
TRBD2	TRBV7-3	.	TRBJ2-3	TGTGCCAGCAGCTCCACTAGCGGGGGCACCACAGATACGCAGTATTTT	CASSSTSGGTTDTQYF
TRBD1	TRBV7-2	.	TRBJ2-7	TGTGCCAGCAGCGAAGGACAGGCCCCCTCCTACGAGCAGTACTTC	CASSEGQAPSYEQYF
.	TRBV9	.	TRBJ1-3	TGTGCCAGCAGCGGGGCCATTAGCTCTGGAAACACCATATATTTT	CASSGAISSGNTIYF
TRBD2	TRBV6-5	.	TRBJ2-1	TGTGCCAGCAGTTCGGTCGGGGGGGCTTCTGAGCAGTTCTTC	CASSSVGGASEQFF
.	TRBV9	.	TRBJ2-5	TGTGCCAGCAGCGCCACAGGCCAAACCCGAGAGACCCAGTACTTC	CASSATGQTRETQYF
.	TRBV7-9	.	TRBJ2-5	TGTGCCAGCAGCTTCGGGGCGGGACAAGAGACCCAGTACTTC	CASSFGAGQETQYF
TRBD2	TRBV5-1	few	TRBJ2-3	TGCGCCAGCAGCAGGGGCGGGGGGGCAGATACGCAGTATTTT	CASSRGGGADTQYF
.	TRBV2	once	TRBJ2-7	TGTGCCAGCAGAGCTTTCTACGAGCAGTACTTC	CASRAFYEQYF
.	TRBV7-8	.	TRBJ2-7	TGTGCCAGCAGCCCCCGGGTGGGCTACGAGCAGTACTTC	CASSPRVGYEQYF
TRBD1	TRBV18	few	TRBJ1-1	TGTGCCAGCCGCACCGGGACAGGGGGCCCTGAAGCTTTCTTT	CASRTGTGGPEAFF
.	TRBV7-6	few	TRBJ1-1	TGTGCCAGCAGCCTAGTAGGGGTGACTGAAGCTTTCTTT	CASSLVGVTEAFF
TRBD2	TRBV5-1	.	TRBJ2-7	TGCGCCAGCAGCTGGCTAGCGGGGGGCAACTACGAGCAGTACTTC	CASSWLAGGNYEQYF
TRBD1	TRBV4-3	.	TRBJ1-4	TGCGCCAGCAGCCAAATCCCGACAGGGCGAAAAGAAAAACTGTTTTTT	CASSQIPTGRKEKLFF
.	TRBV6-5	.	TRBJ2-7	TGTGCCAGCAGTTACGGACCACAGGGTCCCTACGAGCAGTACTTC	CASSYGPQGPYEQYF
TRBD1	TRBV9	.	TRBJ2-1	TGTGCCAGCAGCGTAGGTTACAGGGGCCTGTTCTTC	CASSVGYRGLFF
.	TRBV5-1	once	TRBJ2-7	TGCGCCAGCAGCGGGGGAACAGGGAACTACGAGCAGTACTTC	CASSGGTGNYEQYF
.	TRBV11-2	.	TRBJ2-3	TGTGCCAGCAGCCCCTCGGTTACGCAGTATTTT	CASSPSVTQYF
TRBD1	TRBV10-3	.	TRBJ2-1	TGTGCCATCAGCCCAAGACAGGGGGCGGATAATGAGCAGTTCTTC	CAISPRQGADNEQFF
.	TRBV7-8	once	TRBJ1-3	TGTGCCAGCAGCCGAGGGATTACCTCTGGAAACACCATATATTTT	CASSRGITSGNTIYF
TRBD1	TRBV5-4	few	TRBJ2-5	TGTGCCAGCAGCCCGGACAGGGGGCGTGGGACCCAGTACTTC	CASSPDRGRGTQYF
TRBD2	TRBV9	.	TRBJ2-3	TGTGCCAGCAGCGGGACTAGCGGTAGCACAGATACGCAGTATTTT	CASSGTSGSTDTQYF
.	TRBV13	.	TRBJ2-2	TGTGCCACCCGGGGGGCTGTGAACACCGGGGAGCTGTTTTTT	CATRGAVNTGELFF
TRBD1	TRBV7-9	.	TRBJ1-1	TGTGCCAGCAGCTCTACAGGGGGCATGGCTTTCTTT	CASSSTGGMAFF
.	TRBV7-3	.	TRBJ2-1	TGTGCCAGCAGCTTGGGAGGACAAAGGGAGCAGTTCTTC	CASSLGGQREQFF